This TCR beta chain comes out of a study of beta chain features in type 1 diabetes. Regarding the study as a whole: All four CD4+ subsets of Type 1 diabetes patients contained TCRB CDR3s that were moderately but significantly shorter.

This clone has just a few counts. Antigen specificity is unknown. Every isolated RNA sample was fully reverse transcribed, so sequencing captured expressed TCRB transcripts. Clones were sequenced by immunoSEQ multiplex PCR, and TCRdb holds only the in-frame ones, with some missing. The sample includes 300,000 to 400,000 clones, around an eighth of them seen just once. CDR1 and CDR2 (germline): SQVTM, ANQGSEA. The CDR3 loop spans 12 amino acids. V gave up 6 bases and J gave up 4 bases; unmatched junction bases: 5. The material sequenced was naive CD4+ T cells from blood. The receptor's source is a woman aged 18-29 years with type 1 diabetes. The V gene is TRBV29-1, the J gene TRBJ1-1; 7 positions agree with TRBD1. The CDR3: CSVGAGGTEAFF. The CDR3 DNA reads TGCAGCGTCGGGGCAGGGGGCACTGAAGCTTTCTTT.